One and the same sample provided the 9 T cell receptor beta chains below, sequenced in a study of T cells in localized non-small cell lung cancer. Profiling relied on immunoSEQ multiplex PCR, and the TCRdb table lists in-frame clones only, not all of them. This sample has under 70,000 clones, with about nine tenths found just once. Sequenced here: peripheral blood, sampled before any cancer treatment. These receptors were collected from a woman aged 40 to 75 with stage I lung adenocarcinoma.

A single count supports this clone. The chain carries TRBV5-1 and TRBJ1-1; TRBD1 is a possible D gene (6 bases). Germline CDR1 reads SGHRS; CDR2 reads YFSETQ. The CDR3 runs to 15 residues. V was clipped by 4 bases and J by 5 bases, with 18 bases between them. CDR3 DNA: TGCGCCAGCAGCCCGAGACTAGGAGGGGGTACTGAAGCTTTCTTT. Translated: CASSPRLGGGTEAFF.

The chain uses TRBV4-2 and TRBJ2-7; tentatively, D is TRBD2 (6 bases). The CDR3 runs to 15 residues. The germline V and J ends were trimmed by 0 bases and 0 bases, with 9 bases remaining between them. In germline, CDR1 is LGHNA, CDR2 YNFKEQ. Here the CDR3 reads CASSQDGGSSYEQYF. In DNA form, the CDR3 reads TGTGCCAGCAGCCAAGATGGAGGGAGCTCCTACGAGCAGTACTTC.

This chain joins TRBV30 and TRBJ2-1; the D gene could be TRBD1 or TRBD2 (5 bases each). The CDR3 contains 12 residues. CDR1 GTSNPN and CDR2 SVGIG come from the germline V gene (reference sequence). V lost 3 bases to trimming and J lost 11 bases, with 14 bases between them. This CDR3 reads CAWRGTTIKQFF. CDR3 nucleotides: TGTGCCTGGAGGGGGACGACCATTAAGCAGTTCTTC.

CDR3 DNA sequence: TGCGCCAGCAGCCACAAAGACGGCACTAACTATGGCTACACCTTC. It translates to CASSHKDGTNYGYTF. The chain has TRBV4-3 and TRBJ1-2; D gene ambiguous. This CDR3 contains 15 residues. V was cut by 3 bases and J by 0 bases, with 11 bases left in between. CDR1 is LGHNA and CDR2 is YSLEER in the germline V gene.

This clone was seen just once. V gene TRBV7-6 combines with J gene TRBJ1-3; 10 nucleotides align to TRBD1. Germline trimming cut 5 bases from V and 4 bases from J; bases unmatched to any gene: 14. The germline gives CDR1 SGHVS, CDR2 FNYEAQ. The CDR3 totals 18 residues. In DNA, the CDR3 is TGTGCCAGCAGCAATATCCCCGGGACAGGGGATATAGGAAACACCATATATTTT. Translation: CASSNIPGTGDIGNTIYF.

V gene TRBV25-1 combines with J gene TRBJ2-2, with 10 bases lining up with TRBD1. Germline V lookup: CDR1 MGHDK, CDR2 SYGVNS. The CDR3 length is 16 residues. Trimming took 1 base from V and 5 from J; bases not matched to a gene: 4. CDR3 sequence reads: CASSELGTGETGELFF. In nucleotides, the CDR3 is TGTGCCAGCAGTGAATTGGGGACAGGGGAGACCGGGGAGCTGTTTTTT.

This clone has a single count. The chain links TRBV9 to TRBJ1-2; D might be TRBD1 (5 bases). The germline V gene encodes CDR1 SGDLS and CDR2 YYNGEE. The CDR3 consists of 15 residues. V was trimmed by 4 bases and J by 7 bases, leaving 20 bases between them. CDR3 nucleotide sequence: TGTGCCAGCAGCTCTCTGGCTTCAGGGAAGGGTGGCTACACCTTC. Its protein product is CASSSLASGKGGYTF.

The chain uses TRBV20-1 and TRBJ1-1; unclear D gene. The CDR3 contains 11 residues. CDR1 is DFQATT and CDR2 is SNEGSKA in the germline V gene (reference sequence). V was cut by 6 bases and J by 8 bases, with 13 bases left in between. CDR3 loop: CSARSMREAFF. The CDR3 bases are TGCAGTGCCCGGAGCATGAGGGAAGCTTTCTTT.

V is TRBV15 and J is TRBJ2-5; TRBD2 is a possible D gene (7 bases). The CDR3 extends over 13 amino acids. V was pared by 2 bases and J by 7 bases, with 11 bases between. Per germline, CDR1 LNHNV and CDR2 YYDKDF (reference sequence). The CDR3 sequence: CATSRNREGTQYF. DNA for the CDR3: TGTGCCACCAGCAGAAACAGGGAGGGGACCCAGTACTTC. Drawing the rest from reference TRBV15 and TRBJ2-5, the complete variable domain is DAMVIQNPRYQVTQFGKPVTLSCSQTLNHNVMYWYQQKSSQAPKLLFHYYDKDFNNEADTPDNFQSRRPNTSFCFLDIRSPGLGDTAMYLCATSRNREGTQYFGPGTRLLVL.